A selection of T cell receptor beta chains follows, all from one sample in a study of a mutant IDH1 vaccine in newly diagnosed glioma. The antigens of these receptors remain unknown. Sequenced by immunoSEQ multiplex PCR; TCRdb stores in-frame clones only, minus some. Of around 58,000 clones listed, 80% to 85% are singletons. The sequenced sample was PBMCs, obtained from a glioma patient whose treatment included an IDH1 peptide vaccine. Receptors were obtained from a man aged 25 to 40 with glioma. The conserved cysteine and the conserved F or W are not part of the CDR3 here. A D gene is named only where the DNA matches it firmly.

V,J,length,D,CDR3
TRBV11-2,TRBJ1-1,14,-,ASSLENRRGNTEAF
TRBV12-5,TRBJ2-1,13,TRBD2,ASALLAANDNEQF
TRBV4-2,TRBJ1-2,13,-,ASSHRRPANYGYT
TRBV6-5,TRBJ2-5,12,TRBD1,ASSRTGRKETQY
TRBV27,-,14,-,ASSLARGDPYYEQY
TRBV9,TRBJ2-5,13,TRBD2,ASSVGRGRKETQY
TRBV7-2,TRBJ1-2,14,TRBD1,ASSLASGQGDYGYT
TRBV6-1,TRBJ1-2,12,TRBD1,ASKTGTEVYGYT
TRBV15,TRBJ1-1,12,-,ATSRARENTEAF
TRBV5-1,TRBJ2-3,13,-,ASSLGAGFTDTQY
TRBV5-5,TRBJ1-4,13,-,ASSSRTGYNEKLF
TRBV7-9,TRBJ2-3,11,TRBD2,ASSLLAGDTQY
TRBV9,TRBJ2-3,17,TRBD2,ASSVSSGGPNGYADTQY
TRBV7-6,TRBJ2-3,13,-,ASSLDDAGTDTQY
TRBV6-5,TRBJ1-5,11,-,ASSYSSGQPQH
TRBV6-5,TRBJ1-6,12,-,ASSYGVQHSPLH
TRBV19,TRBJ2-5,12,-,ASRPMGGQETQY
TRBV6-4,TRBJ2-2,13,TRBD2,ASSDRGANTGELF
TRBV18,TRBJ2-2,13,-,ASSPLGPASGELF
TRBV7-2,TRBJ1-4,13,-,ASSPSLSTNEKLF
TRBV7-9,TRBJ2-6,13,-,ASSSPGPGANVLT
TRBV19,TRBJ2-1,13,-,ASSSSGIGVRVQF
TRBV19,TRBJ1-5,13,-,ASSMSLYSNQPQH
TRBV2,TRBJ2-7,17,TRBD1,ASSEAGFFEAGGRAEQY
TRBV5-6,TRBJ2-2,13,TRBD1,ASSLVDRDAGELF
TRBV5-1,TRBJ2-1,9,-,ASSYSAEQF
TRBV29-1,TRBJ2-7,12,TRBD2,SVVIPSGTYEQY